The 4 T cell receptor beta chains reported below all come from one sample, sequenced in a study of blood T cell repertoires in COVID-19. Profiling relied on immunoSEQ multiplex PCR, and the TCRdb table lists in-frame clones only, not all of them. The sample records about 160,000 clones, 82% being singletons. Sequenced sample: peripheral blood. These TCRs come from a woman in her 40s with COVID-19, enrolled during active disease.

The J gene is TRBJ1-1, the V gene TRBV6-5, with D possibly matching TRBD1 (6 bases). V gave up 7 bases and J gave up 0 bases, with 15 bases separating them. The CDR3 consists of 15 residues. Germline assignment: CDR1 MNHEY and CDR2 SVGAGI. The CDR3 nucleotides are TGTGCCAGCAATTGGGGGCCCGACATGAACACTGAAGCTTTCTTT. Translated, it gives CASNWGPDMNTEAFF.

This chain joins TRBV30 and TRBJ1-1, with D possibly TRBD1 on 5 matching bases. Germline CDR1 and CDR2: GTSNPN and SVGIG (reference sequence). V lost 4 bases and J 5 bases, leaving 14 bases between the germline ends. The CDR3 length is 13 residues. The CDR3 here is CAWKVGRGTEAFF. For the CDR3, the DNA is TGTGCCTGGAAGGTTGGCCGGGGGACTGAAGCTTTCTTT.

This clone came up a few times. The CDR3 DNA reads as TGTGCCAGCTCACCCGGCCGGGGAGGCTCGAGGGGGGAGCTGTTTTTT. Its translation is CASSPGRGGSRGELFF. The rearrangement joins TRBV18 to TRBJ2-2, with D possibly being TRBD2 (6 bases). In germline, CDR1 is KGHSH, CDR2 LQKENI. The V end lost 3 bases, the J end lost 8 bases, and 19 bases lay between the germline ends. The CDR3 is 16 residues long.

The V gene is TRBV4-2, the J gene TRBJ1-5; maybe TRBD1 (5 bases). V was shortened by 3 bases and J by 15 bases, with 18 bases between the two germline ends. The CDR3 runs to 13 residues. Germline V gene sequence: CDR1 LGHNA, CDR2 YNFKEQ. The CDR3 loop reads CASSQGGVEERHF. DNA for the CDR3: TGTGCCAGCAGCCAGGGGGGGGTAGAGGAGAGGCATTTT.